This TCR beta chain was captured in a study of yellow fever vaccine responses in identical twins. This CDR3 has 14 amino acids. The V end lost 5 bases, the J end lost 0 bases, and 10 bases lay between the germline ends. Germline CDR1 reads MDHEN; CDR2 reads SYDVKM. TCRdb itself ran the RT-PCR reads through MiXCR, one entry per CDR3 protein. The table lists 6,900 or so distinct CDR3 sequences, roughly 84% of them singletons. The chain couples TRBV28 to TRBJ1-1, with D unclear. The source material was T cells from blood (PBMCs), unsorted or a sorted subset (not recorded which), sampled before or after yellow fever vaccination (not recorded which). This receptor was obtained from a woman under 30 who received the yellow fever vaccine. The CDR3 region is CASSPTVMNTEAFF. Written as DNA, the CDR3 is TGTGCCAGCAGTCCCACAGTCATGAACACTGAAGCTTTCTTT.